This T cell receptor (beta chain) is from a study of blood T cells in healthy people across ages. About the research overall: Capturing about one barcoded beta molecule per two T cells was achieved by template switching. Regarding the study as a whole: PBMCs were not sorted, which prevented a conclusive comparison of naive versus antigen-experienced cells.

Trimming took off 7 bases at V and 6 bases at J, with 10 bases between the two ends. This CDR3 has 11 residues. Germline V gives CDR1 MGHDK, CDR2 SYGVNS. In this sample, this clonotype turned up a few times. Its antigen is unidentified. The authors ran a second PCR of about 6 to 12 cycles using a sample-barcoded 5' primer and a J-beta primer mix. Each of the cDNA molecules was tagged by a template-switch adaptor with 12 random nucleotides. One entry per CDR3 protein results from TCRdb running MiXCR on the 5' RACE reads. This table holds over a million distinct CDR3 sequences, 35% to 45% found once. Sequences were obtained from blood. The TCR sequence derives from a woman aged 18-35 years in good health. V usage is TRBV25-1 and J usage is TRBJ2-7; no clear D. DNA of the CDR3: TGTGCCAGCACTGTAGGGATCGAGCAGTACTTC. Protein product: CASTVGIEQYF.